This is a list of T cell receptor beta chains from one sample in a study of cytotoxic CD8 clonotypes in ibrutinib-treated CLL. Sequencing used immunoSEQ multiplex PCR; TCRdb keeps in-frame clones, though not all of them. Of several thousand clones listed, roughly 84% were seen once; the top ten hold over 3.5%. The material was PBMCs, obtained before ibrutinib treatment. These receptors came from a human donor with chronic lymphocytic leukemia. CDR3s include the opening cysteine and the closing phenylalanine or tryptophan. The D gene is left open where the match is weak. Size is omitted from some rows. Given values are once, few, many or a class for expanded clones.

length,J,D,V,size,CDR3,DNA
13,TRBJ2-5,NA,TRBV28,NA,CASLPREQETQYF,TGTGCCTCACTCCCCAGGGAACAAGAGACCCAGTACTTC
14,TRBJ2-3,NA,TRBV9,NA,CASSVDNLGVTQYF,TGTGCCAGCAGCGTAGACAATCTGGGGGTCACGCAGTATTTT
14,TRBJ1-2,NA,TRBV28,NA,CASSLEGPSGGYTF,TGTGCCAGCAGTTTGGAGGGCCCCTCGGGGGGCTACACCTTC
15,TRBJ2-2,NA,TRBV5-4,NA,CASSFSGLNTGELFF,TGTGCCAGCAGCTTTAGCGGCTTAAACACCGGGGAGCTGTTTTTT
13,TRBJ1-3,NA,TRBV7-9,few,CASSLSSGNTIYF,TGTGCCAGCAGCTTGAGCTCTGGAAACACCATATATTTT
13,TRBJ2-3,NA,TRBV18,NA,CASSPPGADTQYF,TGTGCCAGCTCACCACCGGGGGCAGATACGCAGTATTTT
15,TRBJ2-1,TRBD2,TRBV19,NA,CASSIAAGKYNEQFF,TGTGCCAGTAGTATAGCAGCGGGGAAATACAATGAGCAGTTCTTC
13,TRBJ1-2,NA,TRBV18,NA,CASSPQDGLGYTF,TGTGCCAGCTCACCCCAGGACGGGCTTGGCTACACCTTC
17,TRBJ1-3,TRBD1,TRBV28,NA,CASSSPTGTVSGNTIYF,TGTGCCAGCAGTTCCCCAACAGGGACAGTCTCTGGAAACACCATATATTTT
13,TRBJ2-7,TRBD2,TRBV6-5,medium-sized,CASRTSGNYEQYF,TGTGCCAGCAGGACTAGCGGGAACTACGAGCAGTACTTC
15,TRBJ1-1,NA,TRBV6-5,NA,CASSYSGVSGTEAFF,TGTGCCAGCAGTTACAGCGGGGTGTCGGGCACTGAAGCTTTCTTT
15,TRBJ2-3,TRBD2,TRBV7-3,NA,CASSSGTTHTDTQYF,TGTGCCAGCAGCTCCGGGACTACGCACACAGATACGCAGTATTTT
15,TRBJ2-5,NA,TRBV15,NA,CATSRVYWYQETQYF,TGTGCCACCAGCAGAGTGTATTGGTACCAAGAGACCCAGTACTTC
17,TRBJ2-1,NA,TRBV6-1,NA,CASSERPEGSSYNEQFF,TGTGCCAGCAGTGAGAGACCCGAGGGGAGCTCCTACAATGAGCAGTTCTTC
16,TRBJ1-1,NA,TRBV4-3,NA,CASSQDPPGANTEAFF,TGCGCCAGCAGCCAAGACCCTCCGGGGGCGAACACTGAAGCTTTCTTT
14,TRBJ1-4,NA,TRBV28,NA,CASSSVSTNEKLFF,TGTGCCAGCAGTTCAGTTTCAACTAATGAAAAACTGTTTTTT
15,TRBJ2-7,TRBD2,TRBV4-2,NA,CANSQNLAAPGGQYF,TGTGCCAACAGCCAAAATCTAGCGGCACCTGGGGGGCAGTACTTC
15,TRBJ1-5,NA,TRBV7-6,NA,CASSLAGGADQPQHF,TGTGCCAGCAGCTTAGCGGGCGGGGCCGATCAGCCCCAGCATTTT
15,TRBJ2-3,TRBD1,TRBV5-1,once,CASSLGRGRTDTQYF,TGCGCCAGCAGCTTAGGAAGGGGGCGAACAGATACGCAGTATTTT
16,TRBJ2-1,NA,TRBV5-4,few,CASSLLTGRVHNEQFF,TGTGCCAGCAGCTTATTGACAGGGAGGGTACACAATGAGCAGTTCTTC
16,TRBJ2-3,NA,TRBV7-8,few,CASSLEEAGTTDTQYF,TGTGCCAGCAGCTTAGAGGAGGCAGGCACAACAGATACGCAGTATTTT
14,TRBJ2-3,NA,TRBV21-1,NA,CASSRTGSTDTQYF,TGTGCCAGCAGCCGGACAGGAAGCACAGATACGCAGTATTTT
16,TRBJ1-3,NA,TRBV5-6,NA,CASSLVDPGFGNTIYF,TGTGCCAGCAGCTTGGTGGACCCGGGGTTCGGAAACACCATATATTTT
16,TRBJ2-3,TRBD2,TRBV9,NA,CASSPLAGGATDTQYF,TGTGCCAGCAGCCCTTTAGCGGGGGGGGCTACAGATACGCAGTATTTT
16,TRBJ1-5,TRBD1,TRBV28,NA,CASSPRRTGVGQPQHF,TGTGCCAGCAGTCCCCGCCGGACAGGGGTTGGACAGCCCCAGCATTTT
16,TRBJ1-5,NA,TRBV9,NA,CASSVGPVDGNQPQHF,TGTGCCAGCAGCGTAGGTCCAGTTGACGGCAATCAGCCCCAGCATTTT
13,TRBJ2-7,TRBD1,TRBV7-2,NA,CASSPEPGQGLYF,TGTGCCAGCAGCCCGGAGCCGGGACAGGGGCTATACTTC
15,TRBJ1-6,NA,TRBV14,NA,CASSQDPGGNSPLHF,TGTGCCAGCAGCCAAGACCCGGGAGGGAATTCACCCCTCCACTTT
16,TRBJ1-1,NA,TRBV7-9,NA,CASSSSYAGVVTEAFF,TGTGCCAGCAGCTCATCCTACGCGGGGGTGGTCACTGAAGCTTTCTTT
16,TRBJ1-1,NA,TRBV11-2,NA,CASSLPPAVMNTEAFF,TGTGCCAGCAGCTTACCTCCGGCAGTCATGAACACTGAAGCTTTCTTT
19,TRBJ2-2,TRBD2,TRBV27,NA,CASSLRSGRVGVNTGELFF,TGTGCCAGCAGTTTACGTAGCGGGAGGGTCGGGGTGAACACCGGGGAGCTGTTTTTT
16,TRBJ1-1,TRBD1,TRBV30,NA,CAWRSWAGGMNTEAFF,TGTGCCTGGCGGAGTTGGGCAGGGGGGATGAACACTGAAGCTTTCTTT
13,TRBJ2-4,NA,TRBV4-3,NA,CASSQDRVDIQYF,TGCGCCAGCAGCCAAGATCGCGTGGACATTCAGTACTTC
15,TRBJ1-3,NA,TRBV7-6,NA,CASSLRRRDGNTIYF,TGTGCCAGCAGCTTAAGACGCAGGGATGGAAACACCATATATTTT
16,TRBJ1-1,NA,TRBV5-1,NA,CASSLGRAGLATEAFF,TGCGCCAGCAGCTTGGGGCGGGCAGGGTTAGCCACTGAAGCTTTCTTT
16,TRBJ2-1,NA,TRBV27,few,CASSPTTPNLYNEQFF,TGTGCCAGCAGTCCCACCACTCCCAACCTCTACAATGAGCAGTTCTTC
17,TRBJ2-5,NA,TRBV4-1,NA,CASSQDSTGGLQETQYF,TGCGCCAGCAGCCAAGATTCAACCGGGGGGCTGCAAGAGACCCAGTACTTC
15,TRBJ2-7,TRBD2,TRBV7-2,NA,CASSPGTSGSREQYF,TGTGCCAGCAGCCCAGGGACTAGCGGGAGTAGAGAGCAGTACTTC
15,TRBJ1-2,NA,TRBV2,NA,CASIPDSQLNYGYTF,TGTGCCAGCATCCCGGACAGCCAGCTAAACTATGGCTACACCTTC
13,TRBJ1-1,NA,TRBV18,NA,CASSPPSYTEAFF,TGTGCCAGCTCACCACCGTCGTACACTGAAGCTTTCTTT
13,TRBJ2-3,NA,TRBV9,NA,CASSVGDTDTQYF,TGTGCCAGCAGCGTAGGAGACACAGATACGCAGTATTTT
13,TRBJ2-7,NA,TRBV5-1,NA,CASGSGSSYEQYF,TGCGCCAGCGGTTCCGGGTCAAGTTACGAGCAGTACTTC
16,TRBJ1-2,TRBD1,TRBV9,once,CASSDTVGTGNYGYTF,TGTGCCAGCAGCGATACTGTTGGGACAGGTAACTATGGCTACACCTTC
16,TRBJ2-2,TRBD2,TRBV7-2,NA,CASSSTGTTNTGELFF,TGTGCCAGCAGCTCTACCGGGACTACGAACACCGGGGAGCTGTTTTTT
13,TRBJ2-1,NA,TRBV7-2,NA,CASSSLKGGEQFF,TGTGCCAGCAGCTCCCTTAAGGGCGGTGAGCAGTTCTTC
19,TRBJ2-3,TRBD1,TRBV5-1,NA,CASSQRPGTGVGATDTQYF,TGCGCCAGCAGCCAACGTCCCGGGACAGGGGTCGGGGCCACAGATACGCAGTATTTT